This T cell receptor (beta chain) derives from a study of blood T cell repertoires in COVID-19 (dated by TCRdb to 2019 to 2021). Looking at the study overall: Samples covering the acute and convalescent phases of COVID-19 were provided by collaborators in the United States, Italy and Spain. The material from the prospective study consisted of cDNA or gDNA derived from T cells, B-cell-depleted T cells, or PBMCs. Deeply sampled blood TCRbeta repertoires from subjects exposed to, actively infected with, or recovered from COVID-19 were included in the dataset. A freely available public database, intended as a resource for researchers studying the immune response to SARS-CoV-2, is where the repertoires were released. The samples were drawn from two sources: the first 160 participants of the ongoing ImmuneRACE study, and 1,254 subjects contributed by 6 global collaborators. Sample metadata almost always included a de-identified subject ID, COVID-19 status, age in years and sex. Where HLA class I and class II types were available, the types were taken from metadata supplied by the sample provider, not from assay-based typing. Study-wide findings and limitations: The amount of clinical and demographic metadata varied by source and participant and was provided uncurated.

In the prospective study, participants were roughly 18 to 89 years old, resided in fewer than 25 geographic areas of the United States, and were enrolled through a virtual design. To assign participants to cohorts, the prospective study relied on clinical history that participants themselves reported in a screening survey and a study questionnaire. Exposed participants had been in contact with someone with a PCR-confirmed or clinician-diagnosed COVID-19 case within 2 weeks of study entry. Each participant in the prospective study had whole blood, serum and a nasopharyngeal or oropharyngeal swab collected by mobile phlebotomists. Additional blood draws and questionnaires over an approximately 2-month period could optionally be provided by prospective study participants. Before DNA extraction, prospective study blood samples were shipped either frozen or at room temperature. V ends up 2 bases short and J 8 bases short, with an unmatched junction base count of 10. Including cysteine and phenylalanine, the CDR3 has 15 amino acids. The DNA shown is the 45-base CDR3, in frame from base 1. Via the germline V gene, CDR1 is SGHAT and CDR2 FQNNGV.

Concerning this clone itself: Its cognate antigen has yet to be identified. Base qualities are not recorded, but no much larger clone differs from it by a single base.

TCRbeta CDR3 regions were amplified from genomic DNA using the immunoSEQ Assay, a bias-controlled multiplex PCR. The original methods were these. Within the assay, amplification of reference gene primers was used to estimate how many nucleated cells each sample contained. To quantify the absolute abundance of each unique TCRbeta CDR3 rearrangement, sequence reads were collapsed and filtered. Productive Simpson clonality was computed per sample as the square root of Simpson's diversity index over productive rearrangements. TCRdb mirrors the immuneACCESS table, restricted to in-frame sequences. Some clones are absent from its copies; in checked studies, under half trace to an unresolved V gene, and the reason for the others is unknown. That table is the source of V, J and clone size, and D and trimming were worked out from the DNA. The sample table records 200,000 to 250,000 clones; about 87% of these occur just once. The leading ten clones occupy roughly 3.7% of the sample.

This chain is built from TRBV11-2 and TRBJ1-2; 8 central nucleotides agree with TRBD1. Sequenced material: PBMCs or T cells enriched from blood (not recorded which). The origin of this receptor is a woman in her thirties who had been exposed to COVID-19. The nucleotide sequence reads as follows: TGTGCCAGCAGCTTACCAGAAACAGGGGGAGGAGGCTACACCTTC. The encoded protein is CASSLPETGGGGYTF.